The text below deals with one T cell receptor beta chain. Its target is unknown. This CDR3 contains 17 residues. Trimming removed 4 bases at V and 3 bases at J, with 16 bases between. Germline CDR1 LNHDA, CDR2 SQIVND (reference sequence). These data come from a study of T cell responses to AZD1222 COVID-19 vaccine. The repertoire was sequenced with immunoSEQ multiplex PCR; TCRdb's copy has only in-frame clones and lacks some. The sample has some 150,000 clones; less than 90% are singletons. Findings of the study overall: Unmutated variant regions are reportedly targeted by nearly half of spike-specific TCRs.

Sample: peripheral blood, taken after recovery from COVID-19. The TCR originated in an adult who had recovered from COVID-19. The genes are TRBV19 and TRBJ1-6, with D unclear. CDR3 DNA: TGTGCCAGTAGTAAAGAGGACGGCGGTTTCTATAATTCACCCCTCCACTTT. Amino acids: CASSKEDGGFYNSPLHF.